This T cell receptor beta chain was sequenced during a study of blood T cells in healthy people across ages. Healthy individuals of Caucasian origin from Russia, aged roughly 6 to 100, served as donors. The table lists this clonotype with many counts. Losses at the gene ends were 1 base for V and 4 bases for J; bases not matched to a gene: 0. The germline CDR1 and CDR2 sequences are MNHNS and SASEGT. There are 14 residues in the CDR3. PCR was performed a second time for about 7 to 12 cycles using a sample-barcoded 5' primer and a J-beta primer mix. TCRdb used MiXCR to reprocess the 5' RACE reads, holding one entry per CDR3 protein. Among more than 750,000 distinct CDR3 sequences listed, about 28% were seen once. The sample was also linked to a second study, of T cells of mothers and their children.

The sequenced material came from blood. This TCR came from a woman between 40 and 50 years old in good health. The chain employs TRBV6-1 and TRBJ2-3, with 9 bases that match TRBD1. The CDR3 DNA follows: TGTGCCAGCAGTGAAGGACAGGGGGCAGATACGCAGTATTTT. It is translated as CASSEGQGADTQYF.